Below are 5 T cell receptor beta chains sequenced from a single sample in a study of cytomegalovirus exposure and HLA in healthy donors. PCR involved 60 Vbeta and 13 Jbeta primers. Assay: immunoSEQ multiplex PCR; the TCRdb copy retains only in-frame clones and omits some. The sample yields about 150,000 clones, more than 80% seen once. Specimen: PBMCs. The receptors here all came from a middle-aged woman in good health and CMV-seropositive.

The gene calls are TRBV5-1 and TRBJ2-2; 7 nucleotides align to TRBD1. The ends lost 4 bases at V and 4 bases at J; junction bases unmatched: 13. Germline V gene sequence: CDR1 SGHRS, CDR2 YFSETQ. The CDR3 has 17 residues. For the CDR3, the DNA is TGCGCCAGCAGCCCCTCCTTAACAGGGGTCTCCACCGGGGAGCTGTTTTTT. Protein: CASSPSLTGVSTGELFF. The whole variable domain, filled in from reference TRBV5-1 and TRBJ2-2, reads KAGVTQTPRYLIKTRGQQVTLSCSPISGHRSVSWYQQTPGQGLQFLFEYFSETQRNKGNFPGRFSGRQFSNSRSEMNVSTLELGDSALYLCASSPSLTGVSTGELFFGEGSRLTVL.

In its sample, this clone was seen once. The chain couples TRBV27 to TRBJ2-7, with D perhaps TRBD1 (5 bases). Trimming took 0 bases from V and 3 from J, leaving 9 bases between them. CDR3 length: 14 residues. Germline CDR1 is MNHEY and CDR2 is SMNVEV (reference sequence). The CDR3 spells CASSLSWGDYEQYF. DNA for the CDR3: TGTGCCAGCAGTTTATCCTGGGGCGACTACGAGCAGTACTTC.

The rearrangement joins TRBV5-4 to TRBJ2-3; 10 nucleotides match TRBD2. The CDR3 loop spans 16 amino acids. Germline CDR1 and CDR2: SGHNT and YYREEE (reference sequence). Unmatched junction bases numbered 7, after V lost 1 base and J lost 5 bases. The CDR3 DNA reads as TGTGCCAGCAGCTTGCTCCTAGCGGGGGATATAGATACGCAGTATTTT. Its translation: CASSLLLAGDIDTQYF.

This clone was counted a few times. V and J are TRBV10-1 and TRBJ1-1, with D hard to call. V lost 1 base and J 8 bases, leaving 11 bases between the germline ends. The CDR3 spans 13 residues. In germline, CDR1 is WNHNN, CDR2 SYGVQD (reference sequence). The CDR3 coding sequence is TGCGCCAGCAGTGAGTATAAGAGAGCAGAAGCTTTCTTT. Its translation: CASSEYKRAEAFF.

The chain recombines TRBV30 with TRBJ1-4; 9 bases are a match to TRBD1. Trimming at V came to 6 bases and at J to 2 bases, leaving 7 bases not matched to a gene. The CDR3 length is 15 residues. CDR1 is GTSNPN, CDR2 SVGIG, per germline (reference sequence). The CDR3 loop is CACTLTGGTNEKLFF. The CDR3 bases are TGTGCCTGCACGCTGACAGGGGGTACTAATGAAAAACTGTTTTTT.